The 13 T cell receptor beta chains listed next were all sequenced from one sample in a study of blood T cells in healthy people across ages. Then a second PCR, running about 6 to 12 cycles, was carried out with a sample-barcoded 5' primer and a J-beta primer mix. A single record per CDR3 protein comes from TCRdb applying MiXCR to the 5' RACE reads. The table shows fewer than 2,000,000 distinct CDR3 sequences, with about 31% occurring only once. Input material: blood. The receptor source for this set is a woman aged 25 to 39 in good health.

Here the CDR3 DNA reads TGTGCCAGCAGTCTAAAAGTACAGGGAGAGAGCTCCTACGAGCAGTACTTC. It translates to CASSLKVQGESSYEQYF. The rearrangement joins TRBV27 to TRBJ2-7, with D possibly TRBD1 on 6 matching bases. Germline CDR1 and CDR2: MNHEY and SMNVEV (reference sequence). Deletions cut 5 bases from V and 0 bases from J, with 20 bases between. The CDR3 totals 17 residues.

The CDR3 DNA sequence: TGCGCCAGCAGTGATATATGGGACACTGAAGCTTTCTTT. Translation: CASSDIWDTEAFF. The chain recombines TRBV10-2 with TRBJ1-1; no definite D call. Germline CDR1 and CDR2: WSHSY and SAAADI. The length of the CDR3 is 13 residues. V shed 3 bases and J shed 3 bases, with 8 bases lying between them.

The chain couples TRBV13 to TRBJ2-1; D is possibly TRBD2 (6 bases). The CDR3 extends over 16 amino acids. V was trimmed by 0 bases and J by 8 bases, leaving 17 bases between them. The germline gives CDR1 PRHDT, CDR2 FYEKMQ (reference sequence). The DNA for the CDR3 is TGTGCCAGCAGCTTAGGGGCGGGGTCTCTTTTGGATGAGCAGTTCTTC. This codes for CASSLGAGSLLDEQFF. Complete variable domain (other parts from reference TRBV13 and TRBJ2-1): AAGVIQSPRHLIKEKRETATLKCYPIPRHDTVYWYQQGPGQDPQFLISFYEKMQSDKGSIPDRFSAQQFSDYHSELNMSSLELGDSALYFCASSLGAGSLLDEQFFGPGTRLTVL.

This clonotype was counted between two and nine times. The V and J genes are TRBV28 and TRBJ1-5, with D perhaps matching TRBD1 (5 bases). The CDR3 length is 16 residues. Germline CDR1 is MDHEN and CDR2 is SYDVKM. V was trimmed by 8 bases and J by 0 bases, leaving 17 bases between them. The CDR3 coding sequence is TGTGCCAGCGGGAATTCCGGGACTTATAGCAATCAGCCCCAGCATTTT. The encoded protein is CASGNSGTYSNQPQHF.

The chain recombines TRBV7-9 with TRBJ2-1, with 10 bases fitting TRBD2. The CDR3 runs to 15 residues. The germline gives CDR1 SEHNR, CDR2 FQNEAQ (reference sequence). Trimming took 3 bases from V and 6 from J; bases not matched to a gene: 5. The CDR3 here is CASSFALAGSNEQFF. DNA for the CDR3: TGTGCCAGCAGCTTTGCACTAGCGGGGAGCAATGAGCAGTTCTTC.

This clonotype was observed a few times. The chain joins TRBV5-1 to TRBJ2-5, with 7 bases fitting TRBD1. Looked up from germline, CDR1 is SGHRS and CDR2 is YFSETQ. The CDR3 spans 12 residues. The V and J ends lost 7 bases and 5 bases, in that order; junction bases with no gene match: 5. CDR3 residues: CASGQGVETQYF. In DNA, the CDR3 is TGCGCCAGCGGGCAGGGGGTTGAGACCCAGTACTTC.

This clonotype was detected once. This rearrangement joins TRBV5-1 to TRBJ1-2; D is unclear. V lost 2 bases to trimming and J lost 3 bases, with 14 bases between them. The CDR3 sequence is 15 residues long. The germline gives CDR1 SGHRS, CDR2 YFSETQ. In nucleotides, the CDR3 is TGCGCCAGCAGCTTTTCTCCAGACGGATACTATGGCTACACCTTC. Translation: CASSFSPDGYYGYTF.

This chain joins TRBV3-1 and TRBJ2-1, with 16 bases identical to TRBD2. Germline-derived CDR1 and CDR2 are LGHDT and YNNKEL (reference sequence). The CDR3 has 17 amino acids. Trimming removed 4 bases from V and 12 bases from J; junction bases left unmatched: 12. The CDR3 DNA reads TGTGCCAGCAGCCCGAACCTTGGGACTAGCGGGGGGGCCGGGCAGTTCTTC. Its translation is CASSPNLGTSGGAGQFF.

The V gene is TRBV7-6, the J gene TRBJ2-5; D possibly corresponds to TRBD2 (6 bases). CDR3 length: 16 residues. The V gene's germline CDR1 is SGHVS and CDR2 FNYEAQ. V was shortened by 3 bases and J by 9 bases, with 23 bases between the two germline ends. This CDR3 reads CASSFRRALPGEAQYF. CDR3 coding DNA: TGTGCCAGCAGCTTCAGGAGGGCCCTCCCTGGGGAGGCCCAGTACTTC.

Ten or more counts support this clonotype. The chain recombines TRBV20-1 with TRBJ2-7; TRBD2 matches at 9 bases. Germline V lookup: CDR1 DFQATT, CDR2 SNEGSKA (reference sequence). After removal of 2 bases from V and 4 bases from J, the junction contained 3 bases not matched to a gene. CDR3 length equals 13 residues. The CDR3 loop is CSARRLAGYEQYF. CDR3 nucleotides: TGCAGTGCTAGAAGGCTAGCGGGGTACGAGCAGTACTTC.

The chain recombines TRBV4-1 with TRBJ1-4; 9 nucleotides line up with TRBD1. The CDR3 has 18 amino acids. With 2 bases clipped from V and 0 bases from J, the junction kept 7 bases outside the gene matches. CDR1 and CDR2 from the germline V gene are MGHRA and YSYEKL. CDR3 bases: TGCGCCAGCAGCCAATACAGGGGGCGAGCGGCAACTAATGAAAAACTGTTTTTT. Translation: CASSQYRGRAATNEKLFF.

CDR3 in amino acids: CASSQDSGGVDGYTF. DNA for the CDR3: TGTGCCAGCAGCCAAGACTCGGGGGGCGTGGATGGCTACACCTTC. V is TRBV4-2 and J is TRBJ1-2, with D possibly TRBD1 on 6 matching bases. The CDR3 is 15 amino acids. The V and J ends lost 0 bases and 6 bases respectively, with 14 bases between them. Germline CDR1 and CDR2: LGHNA and YNFKEQ.

This clonotype was detected only a few times. CDR3: CASSDPQGLINQPQHF. The CDR3 region has the DNA TGTGCCAGCAGTGACCCACAGGGACTGATCAATCAGCCCCAGCATTTT. The rearrangement links TRBV6-1 to TRBJ1-5; TRBD1 might be the D (6 bases). Germline V gene sequence: CDR1 MNHNS, CDR2 SASEGT. The CDR3 is 16 residues long. The V gene lost 3 bases and the J gene lost 3 bases, with 15 bases spanning the gap.